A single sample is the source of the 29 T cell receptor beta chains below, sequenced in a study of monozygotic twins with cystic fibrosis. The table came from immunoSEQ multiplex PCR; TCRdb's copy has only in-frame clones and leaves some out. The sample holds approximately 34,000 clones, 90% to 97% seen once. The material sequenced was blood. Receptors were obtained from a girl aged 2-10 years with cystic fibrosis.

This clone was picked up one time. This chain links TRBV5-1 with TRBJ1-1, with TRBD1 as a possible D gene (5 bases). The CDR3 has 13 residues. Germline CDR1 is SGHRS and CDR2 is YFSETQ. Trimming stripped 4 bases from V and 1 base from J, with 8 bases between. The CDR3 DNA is TGCGCCAGCAGCACCGGGGGGAACACTGAAGCTTTCTTT. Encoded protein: CASSTGGNTEAFF.

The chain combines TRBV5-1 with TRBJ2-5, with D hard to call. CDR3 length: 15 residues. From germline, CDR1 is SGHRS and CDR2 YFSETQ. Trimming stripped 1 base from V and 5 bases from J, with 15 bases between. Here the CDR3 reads CASSLSPKPPETQYF. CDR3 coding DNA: TGCGCCAGCAGCTTGTCACCGAAACCTCCCGAGACCCAGTACTTC.

The CDR3: CASSLPGQTSFQQYF. As DNA, the CDR3 is TGTGCCAGCAGCTTACCGGGACAGACCTCTTTTCAGCAGTACTTC. The chain carries TRBV5-4 and TRBJ2-7, with 7 nucleotides matching TRBD1. CDR1 and CDR2 from the germline V gene are SGHNT and YYREEE (reference sequence). The CDR3 sequence is 15 residues long. V was pared by 2 bases and J by 8 bases, with 13 bases of the junction left unmatched.

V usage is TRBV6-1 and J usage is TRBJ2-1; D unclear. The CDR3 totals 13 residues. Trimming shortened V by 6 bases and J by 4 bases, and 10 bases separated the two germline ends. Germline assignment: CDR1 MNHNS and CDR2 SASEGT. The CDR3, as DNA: TGTGCCAGCAGCCCCTGGTCATACAATGAGCAGTTCTTC. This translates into CASSPWSYNEQFF.

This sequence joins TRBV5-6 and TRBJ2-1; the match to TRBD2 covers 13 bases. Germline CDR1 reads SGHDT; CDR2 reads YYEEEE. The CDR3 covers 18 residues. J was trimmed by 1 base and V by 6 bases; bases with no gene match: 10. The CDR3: CASTSGTSGMRSYNEQFF. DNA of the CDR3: TGTGCCAGCACCTCAGGGACTAGCGGGATGAGGTCCTACAATGAGCAGTTCTTC.

CDR3 sequence (DNA): TGCGCCAGCAGCTTCGAGGGGGCGTCTGGAAACACCATATATTTT. Its protein is CASSFEGASGNTIYF. The chain joins TRBV5-1 to TRBJ1-3; TRBD1 matches at 7 bases. Germline CDR1 is SGHRS and CDR2 is YFSETQ. The CDR3 spans 15 residues. The V and J ends lost 2 bases and 1 base, in that order; junction bases with no gene match: 3.

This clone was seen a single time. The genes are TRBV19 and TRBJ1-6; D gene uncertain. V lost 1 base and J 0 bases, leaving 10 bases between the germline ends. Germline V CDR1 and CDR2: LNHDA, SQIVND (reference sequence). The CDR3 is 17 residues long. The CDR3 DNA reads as TGTGCCAGTAGTATAGGCCCCGACGTCTCCTATAATTCACCCCTCCACTTT. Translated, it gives CASSIGPDVSYNSPLHF. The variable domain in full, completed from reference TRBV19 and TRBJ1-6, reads DGGITQSPKYLFRKEGQNVTLSCEQNLNHDAMYWYRQDPGQGLRLIYYSQIVNDFQKGDIAEGYSVSREKKESFPLTVTSAQKNPTAFYLCASSIGPDVSYNSPLHFGNGTRLTVT.

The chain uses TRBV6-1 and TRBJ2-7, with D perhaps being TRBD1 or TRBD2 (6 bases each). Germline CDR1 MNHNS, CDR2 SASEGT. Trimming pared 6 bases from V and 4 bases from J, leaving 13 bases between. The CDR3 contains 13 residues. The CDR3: CASREGGRYEQYF. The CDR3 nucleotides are TGTGCCAGCAGGGAGGGGGGACGATACGAGCAGTACTTC.

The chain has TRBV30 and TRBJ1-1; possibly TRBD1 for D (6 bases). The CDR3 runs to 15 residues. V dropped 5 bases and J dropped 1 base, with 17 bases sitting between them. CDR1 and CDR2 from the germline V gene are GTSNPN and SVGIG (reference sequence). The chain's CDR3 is CAWAAKGRGNTEAFF. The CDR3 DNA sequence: TGTGCCTGGGCCGCCAAAGGCAGGGGGAACACTGAAGCTTTCTTT.

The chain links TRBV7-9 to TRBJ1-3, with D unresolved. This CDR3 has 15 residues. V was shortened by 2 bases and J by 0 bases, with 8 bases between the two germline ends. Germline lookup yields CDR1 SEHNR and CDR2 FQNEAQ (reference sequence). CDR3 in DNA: TGTGCCAGCAGCTTAATTGAGACCTCTGGAAACACCATATATTTT. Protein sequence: CASSLIETSGNTIYF.

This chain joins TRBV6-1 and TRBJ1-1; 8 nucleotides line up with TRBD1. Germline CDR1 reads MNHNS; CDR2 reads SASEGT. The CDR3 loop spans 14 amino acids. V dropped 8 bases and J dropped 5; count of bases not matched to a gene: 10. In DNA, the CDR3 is TGTGCCAGCCGATGGACAGGGCGGAGGACTGAAGCTTTCTTT. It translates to CASRWTGRRTEAFF.

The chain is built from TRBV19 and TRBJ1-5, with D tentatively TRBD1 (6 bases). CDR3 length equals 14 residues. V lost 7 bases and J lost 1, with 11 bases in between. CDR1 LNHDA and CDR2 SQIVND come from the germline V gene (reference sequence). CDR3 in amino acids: CASKNRASNQPQHF. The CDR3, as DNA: TGTGCCAGTAAAAACAGGGCGAGCAATCAGCCCCAGCATTTT.

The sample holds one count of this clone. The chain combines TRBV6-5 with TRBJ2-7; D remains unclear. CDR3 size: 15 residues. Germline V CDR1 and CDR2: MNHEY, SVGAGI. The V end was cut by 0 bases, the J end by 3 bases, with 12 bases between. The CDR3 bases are TGTGCCAGCAGTTACTCCGGCGCGGAAGACTACGAGCAGTACTTC. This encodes CASSYSGAEDYEQYF.

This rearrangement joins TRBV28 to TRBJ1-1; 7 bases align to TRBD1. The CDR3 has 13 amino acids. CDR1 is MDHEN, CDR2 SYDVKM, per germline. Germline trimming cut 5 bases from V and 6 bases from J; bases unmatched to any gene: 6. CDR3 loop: CASSLTGPAEAFF. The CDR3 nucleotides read TGTGCCAGCAGTCTGACAGGGCCTGCTGAAGCTTTCTTT.

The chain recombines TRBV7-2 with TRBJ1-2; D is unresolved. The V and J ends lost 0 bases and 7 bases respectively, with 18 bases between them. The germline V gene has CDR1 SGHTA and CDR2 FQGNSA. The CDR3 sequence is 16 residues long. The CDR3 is CASSLALRAGEGGYTF. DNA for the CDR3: TGTGCCAGCAGCTTAGCGCTTAGGGCAGGCGAGGGTGGCTACACCTTC.

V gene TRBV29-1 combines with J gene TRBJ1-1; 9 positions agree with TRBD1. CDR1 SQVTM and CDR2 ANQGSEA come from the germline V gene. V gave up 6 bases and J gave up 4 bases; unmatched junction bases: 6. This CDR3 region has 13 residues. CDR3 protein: CSVKGQGGTEAFF. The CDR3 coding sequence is TGCAGCGTGAAGGGACAGGGTGGCACTGAAGCTTTCTTT.

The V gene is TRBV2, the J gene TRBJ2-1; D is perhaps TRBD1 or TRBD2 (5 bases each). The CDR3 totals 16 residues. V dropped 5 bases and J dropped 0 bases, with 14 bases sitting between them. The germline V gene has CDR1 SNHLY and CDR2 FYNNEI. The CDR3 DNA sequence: TGTGCCAGCAGTTGGGACGGCAGCAGCTCCTACAATGAGCAGTTCTTC. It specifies CASSWDGSSSYNEQFF.

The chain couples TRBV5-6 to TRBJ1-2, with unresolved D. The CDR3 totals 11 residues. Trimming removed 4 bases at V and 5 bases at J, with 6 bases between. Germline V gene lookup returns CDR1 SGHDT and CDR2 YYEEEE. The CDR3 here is CASSPGYGYTF. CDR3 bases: TGTGCCAGCAGCCCTGGTTATGGCTACACCTTC.

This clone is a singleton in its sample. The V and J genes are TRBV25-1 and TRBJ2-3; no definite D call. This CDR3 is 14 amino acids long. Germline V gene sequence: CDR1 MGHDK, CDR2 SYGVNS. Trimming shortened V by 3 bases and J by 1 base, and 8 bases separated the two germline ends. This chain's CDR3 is CASSDWAGTDTQYF. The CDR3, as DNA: TGTGCCAGCAGTGATTGGGCAGGCACAGATACGCAGTATTTT.

CDR3 bases: TGTGCCAGCAGCGCAACCCGGGACAGATTATATGGCTACACCTTC. The encoded protein is CASSATRDRLYGYTF. This rearrangement joins TRBV6-5 to TRBJ1-2, with 7 nucleotides matching TRBD1. The V and J ends lost 6 bases and 5 bases, in that order; junction bases with no gene match: 12. The CDR3 loop spans 15 amino acids. CDR1 is MNHEY, CDR2 SVGAGI, per germline.

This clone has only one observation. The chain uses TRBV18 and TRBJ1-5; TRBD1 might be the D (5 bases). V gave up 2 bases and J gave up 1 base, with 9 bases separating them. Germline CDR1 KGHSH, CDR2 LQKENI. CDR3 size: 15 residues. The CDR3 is CASSPTGPSNQPQHF. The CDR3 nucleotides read TGTGCCAGCTCACCAACAGGACCGAGCAATCAGCCCCAGCATTTT. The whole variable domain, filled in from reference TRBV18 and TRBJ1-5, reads NAGVMQNPRHLVRRRGQEARLRCSPMKGHSHVYWYRQLPEEGLKFMVYLQKENIIDESGMPKERFSAEFPKEGPSILRIQQVVRGDSAAYFCASSPTGPSNQPQHFGDGTRLSIL.

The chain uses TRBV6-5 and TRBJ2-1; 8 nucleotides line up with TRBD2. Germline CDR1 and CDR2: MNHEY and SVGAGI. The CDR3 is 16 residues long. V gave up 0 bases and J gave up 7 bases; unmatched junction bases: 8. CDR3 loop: CASSYSWLAGKNEQFF. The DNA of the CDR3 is TGTGCCAGCAGTTACTCGTGGCTAGCGGGTAAAAATGAGCAGTTCTTC.

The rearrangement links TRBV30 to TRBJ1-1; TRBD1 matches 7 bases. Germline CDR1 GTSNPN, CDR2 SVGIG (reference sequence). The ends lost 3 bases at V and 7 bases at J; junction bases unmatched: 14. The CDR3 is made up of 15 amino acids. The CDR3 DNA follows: TGTGCCTGGAGGGAGACAGGGCTCGGTCGAAATGAAGCTTTCTTT. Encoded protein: CAWRETGLGRNEAFF.

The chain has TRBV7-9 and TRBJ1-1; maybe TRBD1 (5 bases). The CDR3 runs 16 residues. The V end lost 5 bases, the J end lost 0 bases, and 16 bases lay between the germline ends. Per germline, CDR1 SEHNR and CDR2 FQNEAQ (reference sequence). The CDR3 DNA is TGTGCCAGCAGCCCGGCGGGGGGAGATATGAACACTGAAGCTTTCTTT. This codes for CASSPAGGDMNTEAFF.

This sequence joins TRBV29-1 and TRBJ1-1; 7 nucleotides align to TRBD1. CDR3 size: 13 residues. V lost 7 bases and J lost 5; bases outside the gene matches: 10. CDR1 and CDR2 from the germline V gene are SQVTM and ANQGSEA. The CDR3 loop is CSAGEGTATEAFF. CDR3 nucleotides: TGCAGCGCCGGGGAAGGGACAGCGACTGAAGCTTTCTTT. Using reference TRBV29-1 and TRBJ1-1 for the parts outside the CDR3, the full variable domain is SAVISQKPSRDICQRGTSLTIQCQVDSQVTMMFWYRQQPGQSLTLIATANQGSEATYESGFVIDKFPISRPNLTFSTLTVSNMSPEDSSIYLCSAGEGTATEAFFGQGTRLTVV.

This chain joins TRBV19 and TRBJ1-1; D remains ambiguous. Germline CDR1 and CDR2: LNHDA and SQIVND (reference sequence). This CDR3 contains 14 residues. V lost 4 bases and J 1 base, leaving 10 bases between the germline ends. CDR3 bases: TGTGCCAGTAGTAGAGCGGGAGCGAACACTGAAGCTTTCTTT. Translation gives CASSRAGANTEAFF.

The CDR3 DNA reads TGCGCCAGCAGCAGTTGGGGCTCAACTTCCACAGATACGCAGTATTTT. This codes for CASSSWGSTSTDTQYF. The chain employs TRBV4-1 and TRBJ2-3; weak D call: TRBD1 (5 bases). Trimming removed 5 bases at V and 2 bases at J, with 17 bases between. The CDR3 length is 16 residues. CDR1 is MGHRA and CDR2 is YSYEKL in the germline V gene.

CDR3 protein: CASTETGGSDQPQHF. The CDR3 DNA reads as TGTGCCAGTACCGAGACAGGGGGCTCGGATCAGCCCCAGCATTTT. The rearrangement links TRBV19 to TRBJ1-5; 10 positions match TRBD1. The CDR3 runs 15 residues. The germline gives CDR1 LNHDA, CDR2 SQIVND (reference sequence). Trimming removed 7 bases from V and 5 bases from J; junction bases left unmatched: 8.

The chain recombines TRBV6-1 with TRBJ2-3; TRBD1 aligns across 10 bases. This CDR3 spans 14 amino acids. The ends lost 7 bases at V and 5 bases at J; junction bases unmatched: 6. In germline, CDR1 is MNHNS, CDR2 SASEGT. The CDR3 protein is CASTWDRGKDTQYF. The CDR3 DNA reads TGTGCCAGCACCTGGGACAGGGGAAAAGATACGCAGTATTTT.